The 19 T cell receptor beta chains reported below all come from one sample, sequenced in a study of T cell repertoires in aging, cancer and after chemotherapy. Peripheral blood genomic DNA, not sorted cells or RNA, was the template. Multiplex touch-down PCR with TRB-A/B primers amplified rearranged V-D-J TRB sequences. Each CDR3 protein is one row after TCRdb ran MiXCR on the multiplex PCR reads. The data contain about 9,200 distinct CDR3 sequences, under 40% of them seen just once; the ten biggest clones take up just over 8%. What was sequenced was blood. All receptors come from a human donor in good health.

This clonotype qualifies as medium-sized. J is TRBJ2-2 and V is TRBV19, with D perhaps TRBD2 (5 bases). V shed 7 bases and J shed 16 bases, with 19 bases lying between them. This CDR3 contains 12 residues. The germline V gene encodes CDR1 LNHDA and CDR2 SQIVND (reference sequence). The CDR3 sequence is CASTDLPGRKFF. DNA of the CDR3: TGTGCCAGTACTGACTTGCCGGGAAGAAAGTTTTTT.

This clonotype was found a few times. The chain recombines TRBV5-6 with TRBJ2-5; D not certain. CDR1 is SGHDT, CDR2 YYEEEE, per germline. CDR3 length: 12 amino acids. With 4 bases removed from V and 5 bases from J, the gap between germline ends came to 9 bases. CDR3 DNA: TGTGCCAGCAGCCTCAACGTGGAGACCCAGTACTTC. This translates into CASSLNVETQYF.

This clonotype is classed as medium-sized. The chain uses TRBV6-1 and TRBJ2-3; D gene unclear. Germline CDR1 and CDR2: MNHNS and SASEGT. The CDR3 is 15 residues long. V was pared by 2 bases and J by 4 bases, with 13 bases between. The CDR3 nucleotides are TGTGCCAGCAGTGAAAGTGAGGAAGGAGCAGATACGCAGTATTTT. This encodes CASSESEEGADTQYF.

The chain carries TRBV7-4 and TRBJ2-7; a possible D gene is TRBD1 (6 bases). The CDR3 has 15 residues. V was cut by 1 base and J by 3 bases, with 13 bases left in between. CDR1 and CDR2 (germline): SGHVT, SQSDAQ. CDR3 DNA sequence: TGTGCCAGCAGCTTAGTCGGCAGGGGTGACTACGAGCAGTACTTC. It translates to CASSLVGRGDYEQYF.

V and J are TRBV24-1 and TRBJ2-1, with a tentative D call TRBD2 (6 bases). Trimming shortened V by 5 bases and J by 9 bases, and 16 bases separated the two germline ends. The CDR3 length is 14 residues. CDR1 is KGHDR, CDR2 SFDVKD, per germline. The CDR3 region is CATSGGRGRSEQFF. In DNA form, the CDR3 reads TGTGCCACCAGTGGGGGACGGGGGAGAAGTGAGCAGTTCTTC.

The chain combines TRBV15 with TRBJ2-7; D perhaps matches TRBD2 (6 bases). Germline V gene data show CDR1 as LNHNV and CDR2 as YYDKDF (reference sequence). V dropped 0 bases and J dropped 5 bases, with 17 bases sitting between them. This CDR3 comprises 16 residues. For the CDR3, the DNA is TGTGCCACCAGCAGAGATCTCGGAACTAGCAGTCACGAGCAGTACTTC. It is translated as CATSRDLGTSSHEQYF.

This clonotype is classed as medium-sized. This chain links TRBV29-1 with TRBJ2-1, with a tentative D call TRBD1 (8 bases). The CDR3 loop spans 15 amino acids. CDR1 and CDR2 from the germline V gene are SQVTM and ANQGSEA. Trimming shortened V by 7 bases and J by 4 bases, and 20 bases separated the two germline ends. The CDR3 sequence: CSAAGGSGAYNEQFF. CDR3 DNA: TGCAGCGCCGCAGGGGGCAGCGGGGCTTACAATGAGCAGTTCTTC.

This clonotype was seen a handful of times. The chain has TRBV6-1 and TRBJ1-5, with TRBD1 as a possible D gene (6 bases). The CDR3 loop spans 14 amino acids. Trimming left V 4 bases short and J 3 bases short, with 10 bases between. Germline assignment: CDR1 MNHNS and CDR2 SASEGT. This CDR3 is CASSVGQYNQPQHF. The CDR3 nucleotides read TGTGCCAGCAGTGTAGGACAGTACAATCAGCCCCAGCATTTT.

This chain links TRBV7-9 with TRBJ2-7; D is undetermined. Per the germline V gene, CDR1 is SEHNR and CDR2 is FQNEAQ (reference sequence). This CDR3 contains 13 residues. V was cut by 0 bases and J by 2 bases, with 5 bases left in between. This chain's CDR3 is CASSLAVTYEQYF. CDR3 sequence (DNA): TGTGCCAGCAGCTTAGCGGTTACCTACGAGCAGTACTTC.

This clonotype was counted between two and nine times. The CDR3 nucleotides read TGTGCCAGCAGCTTGGCCGGGGGGACAGGTGGGGAAAAACTGTTTTTT. This codes for CASSLAGGTGGEKLFF. The J gene is TRBJ1-4, the V gene TRBV5-5, with TRBD1 identical over 8 bases. Germline assignment: CDR1 SGHKS and CDR2 YYEKEE (reference sequence). CDR3 size: 16 residues. Trimming at V came to 0 bases and at J to 8 bases, leaving 9 bases not matched to a gene. Variable domain in full (rest from reference TRBV5-5 and TRBJ1-4): DAGVTQSPTHLIKTRGQQVTLRCSPISGHKSVSWYQQVLGQGPQFIFQYYEKEERGRGNFPDRFSARQFPNYSSELNVNALLLGDSALYLCASSLAGGTGGEKLFFGSGTQLSVL.

This clonotype was detected once. This chain uses TRBV24-1 with TRBJ2-1, with 13 bases matching TRBD2. This CDR3 region has 17 residues. Losses at the gene ends were 0 bases for V and 5 bases for J; bases not matched to a gene: 3. CDR1 and CDR2 from the germline V gene are KGHDR and SFDVKD. CDR3 DNA sequence: TGTGCCACCAGTGATTTGCCGGGGACTAGCGGGGACAATGAGCAGTTCTTC. It specifies CATSDLPGTSGDNEQFF.

This clonotype was seen a few times. The CDR3 bases are TGTGCCAGTAGTGTTCCGGGACAGGGGACCTACGAGCAGTACTTC. This translates into CASSVPGQGTYEQYF. The rearrangement joins TRBV19 to TRBJ2-7; 10 bases match TRBD1. V was pared by 5 bases and J by 2 bases, with 6 bases of the junction left unmatched. The CDR3 has 15 residues. The germline CDR1 and CDR2 sequences are LNHDA and SQIVND (reference sequence).

The chain carries TRBV29-1 and TRBJ1-2; D is uncertain. The CDR3 is 13 amino acids. Per the germline V gene, CDR1 is SQVTM and CDR2 is ANQGSEA. V lost 4 bases and J 1 base, leaving 10 bases between the germline ends. The CDR3 DNA reads as TGCAGCGTTGCCCGAACTGATAACTATGGCTACACCTTC. Translated: CSVARTDNYGYTF.

V and J are TRBV5-4 and TRBJ2-3; unclear D gene. Germline V gene data show CDR1 as SGHNT and CDR2 as YYREEE (reference sequence). V was shortened by 1 base and J by 1 base, with 19 bases between the two germline ends. The CDR3 loop spans 18 amino acids. CDR3 sequence: CASSLRRGKVTGTDTQYF. In nucleotides, the CDR3 is TGTGCCAGCAGCTTGAGGCGCGGTAAGGTTACGGGCACAGATACGCAGTATTTT.

This clonotype has a handful of counts. CDR3 DNA sequence: TGTGCCAGCAGACAGGGACTAGAGGTAGGAGAGACCCAGTACTTC. This codes for CASRQGLEVGETQYF. V gene TRBV12-3 or TRBV12-4 combines with J gene TRBJ2-5, with TRBD2 identical over 8 bases. The V segment lost 6 bases and the J segment 4 bases; nucleotides outside the gene matches: 10. The CDR3 runs 15 residues.

This chain uses TRBV6-1 with TRBJ1-5; D might be TRBD1 (5 bases). CDR3 size: 15 residues. Germline values: CDR1 MNHNS, CDR2 SASEGT. Trimming stripped 4 bases from V and 11 bases from J, with 21 bases between. CDR3 loop: CASSAWDAGERAQHF. The CDR3 region has the DNA TGTGCCAGCAGTGCATGGGACGCCGGAGAACGGGCCCAGCATTTT.

This clonotype was detected only a few times. The chain carries TRBV18 and TRBJ2-1; TRBD2 is a possible D gene (6 bases). V lost 0 bases and J lost 6, with 12 bases in between. The germline gives CDR1 KGHSH, CDR2 LQKENI. This CDR3 has 15 amino acids. CDR3 sequence: CASSPPTGEGNEQFF. DNA of the CDR3: TGTGCCAGCTCACCACCCACGGGAGAGGGCAATGAGCAGTTCTTC. The variable domain in full, completed from reference TRBV18 and TRBJ2-1, reads NAGVMQNPRHLVRRRGQEARLRCSPMKGHSHVYWYRQLPEEGLKFMVYLQKENIIDESGMPKERFSAEFPKEGPSILRIQQVVRGDSAAYFCASSPPTGEGNEQFFGPGTRLTVL.

This clonotype was detected only a few times. This chain uses TRBV15 with TRBJ2-1, with 7 positions matching TRBD2. Looked up from germline, CDR1 is LNHNV and CDR2 is YYDKDF (reference sequence). This CDR3 spans 15 amino acids. V lost 0 bases, J lost 9 bases, and 8 bases stayed unmatched. Here the CDR3 reads CATSRDQTWGGEQFF. DNA for the CDR3: TGTGCCACCAGCAGAGACCAGACCTGGGGGGGTGAGCAGTTCTTC.

This clonotype turned up a few times. CDR3 sequence: CASTPQDARGGGNIQYF. The CDR3 DNA reads TGTGCCAGTACCCCCCAGGACGCGAGGGGTGGAGGAAACATTCAGTACTTC. The chain employs TRBV19 and TRBJ2-4; D may correspond to TRBD1 or TRBD2 (5 bases each). Looked up from germline, CDR1 is LNHDA and CDR2 is SQIVND (reference sequence). Trimming pared 7 bases from V and 6 bases from J, leaving 25 bases between. The CDR3 has 17 amino acids.